Listed below are T cell receptor beta chains from one sample, sequenced in a study of control samples from healthy donors and cancer patients. Assay used: immunoSEQ multiplex PCR; TCRdb lists only in-frame clones, some missing. The repertoire holds about 130,000 clones, with more than 85% as singletons. Sequencing input: blood. The receptors shown here come from a man aged 18 to 29 in good health. CDR3s include the opening cysteine and the closing phenylalanine or tryptophan. A D gene is named only where the DNA matches it firmly. For some rows the clone size is stated as once, few or many, or as a class when expanded; others skip it.

CDR3nt: TGTGCCAGCAGCGCCGTTCTAGGTGGGGAAAAACTGTTTTTT; CDR3aa: CASSAVLGGEKLFF; v_gene: TRBV2; d_gene: -; abundance: -; j_gene: TRBJ1-4
CDR3nt: TGTGCCAGCAGTCCAACTACAGGGTTGGGATACTTC; CDR3aa: CASSPTTGLGYF; v_gene: TRBV12-3/TRBV12-4; d_gene: -; abundance: -; j_gene: TRBJ2-7
CDR3nt: TGTGCCAGCAGCTTAGGACTAGCGGGGGTAGGAGAGACCCAGTACTTC; CDR3aa: CASSLGLAGVGETQYF; v_gene: TRBV5-4; d_gene: TRBD2; abundance: -; j_gene: TRBJ2-5
CDR3nt: TGTGCCTGGGGGGCGAACAGGGGAAGAACCCGTAATTCACCCCTCCACTTT; CDR3aa: CAWGANRGRTRNSPLHF; v_gene: TRBV30; d_gene: TRBD1; abundance: -; j_gene: TRBJ1-6
CDR3nt: TGTGCCAGCAGTTTCCTAGAATATAGCAATCAGCCCCAGCATTTT; CDR3aa: CASSFLEYSNQPQHF; v_gene: TRBV6-6; d_gene: -; abundance: once; j_gene: TRBJ1-5
CDR3nt: TGTGCCAGCAGCCAGACACCCGGGACAGGGGATGAAAAACTGTTTTTT; CDR3aa: CASSQTPGTGDEKLFF; v_gene: TRBV3-1/TRBV3-2; d_gene: TRBD1; abundance: -; j_gene: TRBJ1-4
CDR3nt: TGTGCCAGCAGCCGGAGGGGACCGGAGGAGACCCAGTACTTC; CDR3aa: CASSRRGPEETQYF; v_gene: TRBV3-1/TRBV3-2; d_gene: -; abundance: -; j_gene: TRBJ2-5
CDR3nt: TGTGCCAGCAGCCAAGACACATTTACGGGCTACACCTTC; CDR3aa: CASSQDTFTGYTF; v_gene: TRBV14; d_gene: -; abundance: -; j_gene: TRBJ1-2
CDR3nt: TGTGCCAGCAGCGATGCGGCCAGGGTTAACACTGAAGCTTTCTTT; CDR3aa: CASSDAARVNTEAFF; v_gene: TRBV5-4; d_gene: -; abundance: -; j_gene: TRBJ1-1
CDR3nt: TGTGCCAGCAGTGAAGGTAGTACAGCAGATACGCAGTATTTT; CDR3aa: CASSEGSTADTQYF; v_gene: TRBV2; d_gene: -; abundance: -; j_gene: TRBJ2-3
CDR3nt: TGTGCCAGCAGTGAAATTCCCGGGTCTCTTCGTCAGGGGGCGGGCGATAATTCACCCCTCCACTTT; CDR3aa: CASSEIPGSLRQGAGDNSPLHF; v_gene: TRBV6-1; d_gene: TRBD1; abundance: -; j_gene: TRBJ1-6
CDR3nt: TGTGCCAGCAGCCCCTCTACGGGGAACCAGCCCCAGCATTTT; CDR3aa: CASSPSTGNQPQHF; v_gene: TRBV7-8; d_gene: -; abundance: -; j_gene: TRBJ1-5
CDR3nt: TGTGCCAGCCTCGGTGGGGCCGGGGAGCTGTTTTTT; CDR3aa: CASLGGAGELFF; v_gene: TRBV12-3/TRBV12-4; d_gene: -; abundance: once; j_gene: TRBJ2-2
CDR3nt: TGTGCCAGCACAGCGGACGCAGGCTACACTGAAGCTTTCTTT; CDR3aa: CASTADAGYTEAFF; v_gene: TRBV18; d_gene: -; abundance: -; j_gene: TRBJ1-1
CDR3nt: TGTGCCAGCAGTTACTCAGGCAAGAATTCACCCCTCCACTTT; CDR3aa: CASSYSGKNSPLHF; v_gene: TRBV6-5; d_gene: -; abundance: -; j_gene: TRBJ1-6
CDR3nt: TGTGCCAGCTCACCGCGACCCAGTTACAATGAGCAGTTCTTC; CDR3aa: CASSPRPSYNEQFF; v_gene: TRBV18; d_gene: -; abundance: -; j_gene: TRBJ2-1
CDR3nt: TGTGCCAGTAAGGTTTTGGGGGATTTGGCAAATCAGCCCCAGCATTTT; CDR3aa: CASKVLGDLANQPQHF; v_gene: TRBV19; d_gene: -; abundance: -; j_gene: TRBJ1-5
CDR3nt: TGCGCCAGCAGCCAAGATCGACTGGGGTTTAGCAATCAGCCCCAGCATTTT; CDR3aa: CASSQDRLGFSNQPQHF; v_gene: TRBV4-1; d_gene: -; abundance: few; j_gene: TRBJ1-5
CDR3nt: TGTGCCAGCAGTTATAAGCCCCGGGGGGATACGCAGTATTTT; CDR3aa: CASSYKPRGDTQYF; v_gene: TRBV6-5; d_gene: -; abundance: -; j_gene: TRBJ2-3
CDR3nt: TGCGCCAGCAGCCCGACAGGGGGCGGGGAGACCCAGTACTTC; CDR3aa: CASSPTGGGETQYF; v_gene: TRBV5-1; d_gene: TRBD1; abundance: -; j_gene: TRBJ2-5
CDR3nt: TGCGCCAGCAGCCAGCGGGAGACCCAGTACTTC; CDR3aa: CASSQRETQYF; v_gene: TRBV4-1; d_gene: -; abundance: -; j_gene: TRBJ2-5
CDR3nt: TGTGCCAGCTCACCCTCTGGGGGCTATGTTCGGACTGAAGCTTTCTTT; CDR3aa: CASSPSGGYVRTEAFF; v_gene: TRBV18; d_gene: -; abundance: -; j_gene: TRBJ1-1
CDR3nt: TGCGCCAGCAGCTTCTACTCATACCTGCGGGCTGAAGCTTTCTTT; CDR3aa: CASSFYSYLRAEAFF; v_gene: TRBV5-1; d_gene: -; abundance: -; j_gene: TRBJ1-1
CDR3nt: TGCAGCGCTCGGACGTCTACAAGGGCTGAAGCTTTCTTT; CDR3aa: CSARTSTRAEAFF; v_gene: TRBV29-1; d_gene: -; abundance: once; j_gene: TRBJ1-1
CDR3nt: TGCGCCAGCAGCCAAGATCCCGCAACTAATGAAAAACTGTTTTTT; CDR3aa: CASSQDPATNEKLFF; v_gene: TRBV4-1; d_gene: -; abundance: -; j_gene: TRBJ1-4
CDR3nt: TGCGCCAGCAGCCCCGGGACTAGCGGGATTCATGAGCAGTTCTTC; CDR3aa: CASSPGTSGIHEQFF; v_gene: TRBV5-1; d_gene: TRBD2; abundance: -; j_gene: TRBJ2-1
CDR3nt: TGTGCCACGCCCCGGGACAGACGGATCACTGAAGCTTTCTTT; CDR3aa: CATPRDRRITEAFF; v_gene: TRBV6-5; d_gene: TRBD1; abundance: -; j_gene: TRBJ1-1
CDR3nt: TGTGCCAGCAGCTCGGGTACACCGATAGAAATGGCTGAAGCTTTCTTT; CDR3aa: CASSSGTPIEMAEAFF; v_gene: TRBV5-5; d_gene: -; abundance: -; j_gene: TRBJ1-1
CDR3nt: TGTGCCAGCAGTGAAGCGGCGCACCGCTATGGCTACACCTTC; CDR3aa: CASSEAAHRYGYTF; v_gene: TRBV6-1; d_gene: -; abundance: once; j_gene: TRBJ1-2
CDR3nt: TGTGCCAGCAGCCAAGACCCCAGGGATAATGAAAAACTGTTTTTT; CDR3aa: CASSQDPRDNEKLFF; v_gene: TRBV4-2; d_gene: -; abundance: -; j_gene: TRBJ1-4
CDR3nt: TGTGCCAGCAGCACGGGACTAGCGGGGACCTACGAGCAGTACTTC; CDR3aa: CASSTGLAGTYEQYF; v_gene: TRBV7-9; d_gene: TRBD2; abundance: -; j_gene: TRBJ2-7